This T cell receptor beta chain was sequenced in a study of glioma-infiltrating T cells after dendritic cell vaccination. Clones were sequenced by immunoSEQ multiplex PCR, and TCRdb holds only the in-frame ones, with some missing. Here the sample spans more than 95,000 clones, roughly 80% being singletons. V was cut by 1 base and J by 4 bases, with 7 bases left in between. The CDR3 has 13 residues. Germline CDR1 reads SEHNR; CDR2 reads FQNEAQ (reference sequence). Time point noted: after dendritic cell vaccination, including at tumor progression/relapse. This TCR was recovered from a human donor with glioblastoma. This specimen consisted of blood, obtained after dendritic cell vaccination. The chain combines TRBV7-9 with TRBJ1-2; D call uncertain. The CDR3 nucleotides read TGTGCCAGCAGCTTAGAGGACTCCTATGGCTACACCTTC. It specifies CASSLEDSYGYTF.